The rows below give T cell receptor beta chains drawn from one sample of a study of lung T cells in sarcoidosis with Löfgren's syndrome. TCRdb reprocessed the reads with MiXCR, giving one entry per CDR3 protein. The sample contains around 60,000 distinct CDR3 sequences, 21% of which appear only once. Input material: CD4+ T cells from PBMCs. The receptors were gathered from a human donor with sarcoidosis (Löfgren's syndrome or another form), or a control subject (not recorded which). The CDR3 runs from the conserved cysteine through the conserved F or W. A D gene is named only where the DNA matches it firmly. Rows give clone size only sometimes, using once, few, many, or a class for an expanded clone.

CDR3: CASSLRPGQPQHF
DNA: TGTGCCAGCAGCTTACGGCCAGGTCAGCCCCAGCATTTT
D: NA
V: TRBV7-9
J: TRBJ1-5
size: many

CDR3: CSASAFNADDTIYF
DNA: TGCAGTGCTTCCGCTTTCAATGCGGATGACACCATATATTTT
D: NA
V: TRBV20-1
J: TRBJ1-3
size: NA

CDR3: CAISESGTEIF
DNA: TGTGCCATCAGTGAGTCGGGAACAGAAATTTTT
D: NA
V: TRBV10-3
J: TRBJ1-3
size: many

CDR3: CASSLGVPGPTDTQYF
DNA: TGTGCCAGCAGCTTAGGGGTTCCGGGGCCCACAGATACGCAGTATTTT
D: NA
V: TRBV7-9
J: TRBJ2-3
size: few

CDR3: CASSPIAGGKADTQYF
DNA: TGTGCCAGCAGCCCGATTGCGGGAGGGAAAGCAGATACGCAGTATTTT
D: TRBD2
V: TRBV11-2
J: TRBJ2-3
size: many

CDR3: CSGLGSLNTEAFF
DNA: TGCAGCGGACTTGGCAGCCTGAACACTGAAGCTTTCTTT
D: NA
V: TRBV29-1
J: TRBJ1-1
size: few

CDR3: CSVPTSTPGGDTQYF
DNA: TGCAGTGTCCCAACCTCTACACCCGGAGGAGATACGCAGTATTTT
D: NA
V: TRBV20-1
J: TRBJ2-3
size: many

CDR3: CSALGTQNTGELFF
DNA: TGCAGTGCACTAGGGACACAGAACACCGGGGAGCTGTTTTTT
D: NA
V: TRBV20-1
J: TRBJ2-2
size: many

CDR3: CASSTGTGRSYNEQFF
DNA: TGTGCCAGCAGCACCGGGACTGGCCGGAGCTACAATGAGCAGTTCTTC
D: NA
V: TRBV3-1
J: TRBJ2-1
size: NA

CDR3: CASSHQSPLHF
DNA: TGTGCCAGCAGCCATCAATCACCCCTCCACTTT
D: NA
V: TRBV28
J: TRBJ1-6
size: many

CDR3: CASSGGQGKGQPQHF
DNA: TGTGCCAGCAGCGGGGGACAGGGAAAAGGTCAGCCCCAGCATTTT
D: TRBD1
V: TRBV2
J: TRBJ1-5
size: few

CDR3: CASSYSTGDEAFF
DNA: TGTGCCAGCAGTTACTCGACAGGGGATGAAGCTTTCTTT
D: TRBD1
V: TRBV6-6
J: TRBJ1-1
size: many

CDR3: CSAPLGPAGGAGDTQYF
DNA: TGCAGTGCTCCGTTAGGCCCAGCGGGGGGGGCCGGAGATACGCAGTATTTT
D: TRBD2
V: TRBV20-1
J: TRBJ2-3
size: many

CDR3: CASSLGRSSGANVLTF
DNA: TGTGCCAGCAGCCTGGGACGGTCCTCTGGGGCCAACGTCCTGACTTTC
D: NA
V: TRBV12-3/TRBV12-4
J: TRBJ2-6
size: NA

CDR3: CASSPGGGALYEQYF
DNA: TGTGCCAGCAGCCCCGGGGGGGGGGCGCTCTACGAGCAGTACTTC
D: TRBD2
V: TRBV27
J: TRBJ2-7
size: many

CDR3: CTSSQAETAGAGYEQYF
DNA: TGCACCAGCAGCCAAGCCGAAACAGCGGGCGCCGGCTACGAGCAGTACTTC
D: NA
V: TRBV4-1
J: TRBJ2-7
size: NA

CDR3: CASSVNLGTGSQEQFF
DNA: TGTGCCAGCAGTGTTAATTTAGGGACAGGGAGTCAAGAGCAGTTCTTC
D: TRBD1
V: TRBV25-1
J: TRBJ2-1
size: many

CDR3: CASSLGTRETQYF
DNA: TGTGCCAGCAGCTTAGGGACGCGAGAGACCCAGTACTTC
D: NA
V: TRBV7-9
J: TRBJ2-5
size: NA

CDR3: CASSDPYRLNSPLHF
DNA: TGTGCCAGCAGTGATCCTTACAGGCTTAATTCACCCCTCCACTTT
D: NA
V: TRBV2
J: TRBJ1-6
size: few

CDR3: CASSSEWGRYSYEQYF
DNA: TGTGCCAGCAGTAGCGAATGGGGGAGGTATTCCTACGAGCAGTACTTC
D: NA
V: TRBV27
J: TRBJ2-7
size: many

CDR3: CSAREGAVGNQPQHF
DNA: TGCAGTGCTAGAGAGGGGGCCGTTGGCAATCAGCCCCAGCATTTT
D: NA
V: TRBV20-1
J: TRBJ1-5
size: many

CDR3: CASSSHAGVYNEQFF
DNA: TGTGCCAGCAGCTCTCACGCGGGGGTTTACAATGAGCAGTTCTTC
D: TRBD2
V: TRBV11-2
J: TRBJ2-1
size: NA

CDR3: CASRGLAGVRFNEQFF
DNA: TGTGCCAGTAGGGGACTAGCGGGAGTTCGGTTCAATGAGCAGTTCTTC
D: TRBD2
V: TRBV19
J: TRBJ2-1
size: few

CDR3: CASSSRAGQETQYF
DNA: TGCGCCAGCAGCTCGCGGGCTGGCCAAGAGACCCAGTACTTC
D: NA
V: TRBV5-1
J: TRBJ2-5
size: few

CDR3: CASGYSNTQYF
DNA: TGTGCCAGCGGTTACAGTAATACGCAGTATTTT
D: NA
V: TRBV12-3/TRBV12-4
J: TRBJ2-3
size: NA

CDR3: CASTGFNTGELFF
DNA: TGTGCCAGCACGGGGTTTAACACCGGGGAGCTGTTTTTT
D: NA
V: TRBV6-1
J: TRBJ2-2
size: many

CDR3: CASSLAGEDTQYF
DNA: TGTGCCAGCAGCTTGGCCGGTGAAGATACGCAGTATTTT
D: NA
V: TRBV5-4
J: TRBJ2-3
size: NA

CDR3: CASRIRQGSHEQFF
DNA: TGTGCCAGCAGAATTAGACAGGGAAGCCATGAGCAGTTCTTC
D: TRBD1
V: TRBV27
J: TRBJ2-1
size: many

CDR3: CASSYSSVPEAFF
DNA: TGTGCCAGCAGTTACTCCTCGGTCCCTGAAGCTTTCTTT
D: NA
V: TRBV6-2/TRBV6-3
J: TRBJ1-1
size: many

CDR3: CASIEQGGSNQPQHF
DNA: TGTGCCAGCATTGAACAGGGCGGGAGCAATCAGCCCCAGCATTTT
D: NA
V: TRBV12-3/TRBV12-4
J: TRBJ1-5
size: few

CDR3: CASTYQGILNTEAFF
DNA: TGTGCCAGCACCTACCAAGGCATTTTGAACACTGAAGCTTTCTTT
D: NA
V: TRBV3-1
J: TRBJ1-1
size: few

CDR3: CASRGTSGRAGELFF
DNA: TGTGCCAGCAGGGGGACTAGCGGGAGGGCCGGGGAGCTGTTTTTT
D: TRBD2
V: TRBV2
J: TRBJ2-2
size: NA

CDR3: CSGSPGQGVDTQYF
DNA: TGCAGTGGAAGCCCGGGACAGGGGGTGGATACGCAGTATTTT
D: TRBD1
V: TRBV20-1
J: TRBJ2-3
size: many

CDR3: CASTGLGNQPQHF
DNA: TGTGCCAGCACAGGGCTGGGCAATCAGCCCCAGCATTTT
D: NA
V: TRBV6-1
J: TRBJ1-5
size: many

CDR3: CASRNTTGDEQFF
DNA: TGCGCCAGCAGGAATACGACAGGGGATGAGCAGTTCTTC
D: TRBD1
V: TRBV5-1
J: TRBJ2-1
size: NA

CDR3: CASSYYGRATGELFF
DNA: TGTGCCAGCAGTTACTATGGCAGGGCCACCGGGGAGCTGTTTTTT
D: NA
V: TRBV6-2/TRBV6-3
J: TRBJ2-2
size: many

CDR3: CASSALSLGEKLFF
DNA: TGTGCCAGCAGTGCTCTTAGTTTAGGGGAAAAACTGTTTTTT
D: NA
V: TRBV6-1
J: TRBJ1-4
size: many

CDR3: CASSVETGRPNTEAFF
DNA: TGTGCCAGCAGCGTCGAAACAGGAAGGCCGAACACTGAAGCTTTCTTT
D: NA
V: TRBV13
J: TRBJ1-1
size: many

CDR3: CASSEKGHHGYTF
DNA: TGTGCCAGCAGTGAAAAAGGACACCATGGCTACACCTTC
D: NA
V: TRBV6-1
J: TRBJ1-2
size: many

CDR3: CASSLGDLGTQYF
DNA: TGTGCCAGCAGCTTAGGTGACTTAGGGACCCAGTACTTC
D: NA
V: TRBV7-7
J: TRBJ2-5
size: NA

CDR3: CASSLGRGNQPQHF
DNA: TGTGCCAGCAGCTTAGGTCGGGGAAATCAGCCCCAGCATTTT
D: NA
V: TRBV7-2
J: TRBJ1-5
size: many

CDR3: CASSPRTGEQETQYF
DNA: TGTGCCAGCAGCCCTCGGACAGGGGAACAAGAGACCCAGTACTTC
D: TRBD1
V: TRBV7-9
J: TRBJ2-5
size: few

CDR3: CASTPRGDTGELFF
DNA: TGTGCCAGCACCCCTCGCGGGGACACCGGGGAGCTGTTTTTT
D: NA
V: TRBV7-2
J: TRBJ2-2
size: many